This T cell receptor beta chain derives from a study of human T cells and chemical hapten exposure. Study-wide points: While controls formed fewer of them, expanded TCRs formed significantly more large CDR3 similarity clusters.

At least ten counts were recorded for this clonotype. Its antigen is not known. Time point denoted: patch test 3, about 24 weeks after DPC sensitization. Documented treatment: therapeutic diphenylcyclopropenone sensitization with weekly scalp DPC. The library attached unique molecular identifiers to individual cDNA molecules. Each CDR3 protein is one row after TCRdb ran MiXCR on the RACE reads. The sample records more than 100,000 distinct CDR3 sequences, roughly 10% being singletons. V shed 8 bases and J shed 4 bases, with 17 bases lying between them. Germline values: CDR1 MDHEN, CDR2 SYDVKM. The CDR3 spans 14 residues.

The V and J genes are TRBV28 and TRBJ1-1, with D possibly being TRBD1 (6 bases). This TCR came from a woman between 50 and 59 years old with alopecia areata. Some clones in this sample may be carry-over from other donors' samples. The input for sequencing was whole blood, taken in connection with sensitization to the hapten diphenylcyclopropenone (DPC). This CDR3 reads CASLSWGQGTEAFF. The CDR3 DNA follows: TGTGCCAGCCTCTCCTGGGGGCAGGGCACTGAAGCTTTCTTT.